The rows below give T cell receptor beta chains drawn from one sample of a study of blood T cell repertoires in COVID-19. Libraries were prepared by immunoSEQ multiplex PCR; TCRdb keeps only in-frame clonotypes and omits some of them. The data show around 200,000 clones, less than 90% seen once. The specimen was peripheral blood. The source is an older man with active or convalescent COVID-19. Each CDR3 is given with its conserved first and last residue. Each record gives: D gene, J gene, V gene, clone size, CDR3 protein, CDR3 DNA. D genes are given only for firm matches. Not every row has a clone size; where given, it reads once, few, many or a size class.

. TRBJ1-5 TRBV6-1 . CASSDQFNQPQHF TGTGCCAGCAGTGATCAGTTCAATCAGCCCCAGCATTTT
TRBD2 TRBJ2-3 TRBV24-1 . CATSDPGTSGGADTQYF TGTGCCACCAGTGATCCCGGGACTAGCGGGGGGGCCGATACGCAGTATTTT
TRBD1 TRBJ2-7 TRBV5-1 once CASSSGQGYEQYF TGCGCCAGCAGCTCTGGACAGGGGTACGAGCAGTACTTC
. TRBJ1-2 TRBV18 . CASSPTTGGYGYTF TGTGCCAGCTCACCAACGACAGGTGGCTATGGCTACACCTTC
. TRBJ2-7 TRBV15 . CATSREQVSYGQVYEQYF TGTGCCACCAGCAGAGAACAAGTGAGTTACGGACAAGTCTACGAGCAGTACTTC
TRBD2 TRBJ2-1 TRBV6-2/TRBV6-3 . CASSYVPSGRFGEQFF TGTGCCAGCAGTTACGTGCCTAGCGGGAGGTTCGGTGAGCAGTTCTTC
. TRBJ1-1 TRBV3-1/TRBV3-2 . CASSRRGAATEAFF TGTGCCAGCAGTCGCCGGGGAGCGGCCACTGAAGCTTTCTTT
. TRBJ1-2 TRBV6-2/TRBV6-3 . CASSYGRYGYTF TGTGCCAGCAGTTATGGTCGGTATGGCTACACCTTC
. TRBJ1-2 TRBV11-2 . CASSSGQSYGYTF TGTGCCAGCAGCTCCGGACAGAGCTATGGCTACACCTTC
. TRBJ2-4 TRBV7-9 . CASSLSLLAKNIQYF TGTGCCAGCAGCTTGAGCCTCTTAGCCAAAAACATTCAGTACTTC
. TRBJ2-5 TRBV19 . CASSSQGFQETQYF TGTGCCAGTAGTTCGCAGGGATTCCAAGAGACCCAGTACTTC